The sequence of this T cell receptor beta chain was determined in a study of type 1 regulatory T cells. On the study more broadly: T-allo10 is a Tr1-enriched, alloantigen-specific CD4 T cell product made in vitro.

Unmatched junction bases numbered 13, after V lost 5 bases and J lost 5 bases. Germline CDR1 reads SGHTA; CDR2 reads FQGNSA. The CDR3 loop spans 16 amino acids. MiXCR, applied by TCRdb to the reads, yields one record per CDR3 protein. Among 90,000 to 100,000 distinct CDR3 sequences, roughly 31% were seen once, and the ten largest hold less than 2.5%. The chain carries TRBV7-2 and TRBJ2-5, with 8 bases identical to TRBD1. Sequenced material: CD4+ T cells, either the whole sample or a sorted fraction (not recorded which). The receptor comes from a human donor in good health. The CDR3 DNA sequence: TGTGCCAGCAGCCCCTGGGACAGGCGGGGTCAGGAGACCCAGTACTTC. Translation: CASSPWDRRGQETQYF.